This entry describes one TCR beta chain. What it binds is not known. Trimming took off 2 bases at V and 5 bases at J, with 16 bases between the two ends. Germline CDR1 reads SGHVS; CDR2 reads FNYEAQ. The CDR3 is 17 amino acids. The data were taken from a study of OX40 agonist ivuxolimab in advanced cancers. Study information: At 75% to 90% male, the cohort had a mean age of approximately 64 years, ranging from roughly 20 to 80. Three partial responders included one hepatocellular carcinoma patient and two cutaneous melanoma patients. Findings and caveats of the study: The mean number of expanded clones was higher in CD8+ T cells than in CD4+.

The assay was immunoSEQ multiplex PCR, and TCRdb's table has in-frame clones only and misses some. This sample has about 80,000 clones, with 92% found just once. The clonotype was recovered from an adult with an advanced solid tumor such as melanoma, head and neck, liver or kidney cancer. The rearrangement uses TRBV7-6 and TRBJ1-6, with D perhaps TRBD1 (5 bases). The input for sequencing was CD4+ or CD8+ T cells sorted from blood, taken in a trial of the OX40 agonist ivuxolimab. The chain's CDR3 is CASSLLGGTDDNSPLHF. The CDR3 DNA reads as TGTGCCAGCAGCTTATTGGGTGGGACCGACGATAATTCACCCCTCCACTTT.